The entry that follows covers one T cell receptor (beta chain) sequence. Germline V lookup: CDR1 ENHRY, CDR2 SYGVKD. This CDR3 has 14 amino acids. With 7 bases removed from V and 7 bases from J, the gap between germline ends came to 14 bases. This entry belongs to a study of CD8 T cells in ankylosing spondylitis. Quantitative 5'-RACE with molecular barcodes was used to make the TCR beta libraries. TCRdb reanalysed the 5' RACE reads using MiXCR and keeps one entry per CDR3 protein. Among 90,000 to 100,000 distinct CDR3 sequences listed, roughly 8.3% were seen once. This clonotype was obtained from a male donor with ankylosing spondylitis or in good health (not recorded which). This chain links TRBV10-3 with TRBJ1-6; no clear D gene. The source material was blood, either unsorted or a sorted T cell fraction (not recorded which). The CDR3 sequence is CAITPAPWNSPLHF. As DNA, the CDR3 is TGTGCCATCACCCCGGCGCCGTGGAATTCACCCCTCCACTTT.